Listed below are T cell receptor beta chains from one sample, sequenced in a study of Ad26.COV2.S vaccination and SARS-CoV-2 variants. This table comes from immunoSEQ multiplex PCR, and its TCRdb copy is limited to in-frame clones, with some not included. This sample yields 440,000 or so clones, of which 92% are seen a single time; around 1.7% belongs to the top ten. This material consisted of peripheral blood, taken in a trial of Ad26.COV2.S vaccine versus placebo. These receptors were taken from a person between 18 and 65 years old who received the Ad26.COV2.S COVID-19 vaccine or a placebo. Each CDR3 is given without its conserved first and last residue. The D gene is left open where the match is weak.

NA	TRBV23-1	ASSPNNISYEQY
TRBD2	TRBV9	ASSVGGGNFQETQY
NA	TRBV19	ASSLGGHGYT
NA	TRBV6-5	ASSYSIRNAEAF
TRBD1	TRBV4-3	ASSQEPQGVGYT
TRBD2	TRBV6-2/TRBV6-3	ASSYGLAAYEQY
NA	TRBV4-1	ASSQGAHGWVF
TRBD2	TRBV9	ASSVAPSGDTDTQY
NA	TRBV19	ASSTQGTPNQPQH
NA	TRBV7-9	ASGEQATYGYT
TRBD2	TRBV5-1	ASSLTSGGTDTQY